This passage covers 31 T cell receptor beta chains from one sample sequenced in a study of identical twins. From the 5' RACE reads, TCRdb called clonotypes with MiXCR, one entry per CDR3 protein. This table has nearly 900,000 distinct CDR3 sequences, over 9% appearing once. These same data were also listed under a study on yellow fever vaccine responses in identical twins.

Input material: PBMCs. These TCRs come from a woman younger than 35 in good health.

This clonotype was recorded many times. The rearrangement links TRBV5-1 to TRBJ1-6; D ambiguous. The CDR3 length is 13 residues. V shed 0 bases and J shed 9 bases, with 7 bases lying between them. Germline CDR1 is SGHRS and CDR2 is YFSETQ. CDR3 sequence: CASSLGGSSPLHF. The DNA of the CDR3 is TGCGCCAGCAGCTTGGGCGGCTCTTCACCCCTCCACTTT.

The chain employs TRBV10-3 and TRBJ2-1, with TRBD2 matching 11 bases. The J segment lost 7 bases and the V segment lost 6 bases, leaving 8 bases of the junction unmatched. The CDR3 covers 15 residues. Germline V CDR1 and CDR2: ENHRY, SYGVKD. This chain's CDR3 is CAISPLAGGQNEQFF. The CDR3 DNA reads as TGTGCCATCAGCCCCTTAGCGGGAGGGCAAAATGAGCAGTTCTTC.

This clonotype was detected many times. The chain recombines TRBV6-1 with TRBJ1-5; possibly TRBD1 for D (6 bases). Germline V gene lookup returns CDR1 MNHNS and CDR2 SASEGT. The CDR3 has 15 residues. Trimming shortened V by 5 bases and J by 11 bases, and 22 bases separated the two germline ends. CDR3 region: CASSPLDSPRESQHF. CDR3 nucleotides: TGTGCCAGCAGTCCCCTGGACAGCCCTAGGGAATCCCAGCATTTT.

This sequence joins TRBV20-1 and TRBJ2-7, with D maybe TRBD1 (5 bases). Germline CDR1 is DFQATT and CDR2 is SNEGSKA (reference sequence). The CDR3 is 16 amino acids. The ends were cut back, 1 base at V and 0 bases at J, with 16 bases in the middle. CDR3 sequence: CSARAQGHPSSYEQYF. The CDR3 bases are TGCAGTGCTAGAGCTCAAGGACACCCAAGCTCCTACGAGCAGTACTTC.

This clonotype was counted a few times. The V and J genes are TRBV24-1 and TRBJ2-2, with 7 bases aligning to TRBD2. The CDR3 consists of 16 residues. The V gene's germline CDR1 is KGHDR and CDR2 SFDVKD. V trimming: 2 bases; J trimming: 5 bases; junction bases outside the gene matches: 7. CDR3 DNA: TGTGCCACCAGTGATTACCACAGCGGGAATACCGGGGAGCTGTTTTTT. Amino acid sequence: CATSDYHSGNTGELFF.

This clonotype was seen a handful of times. The chain employs TRBV18 and TRBJ2-2; 10 bases are a match to TRBD2. CDR1 is KGHSH, CDR2 LQKENI, per germline. V was pared by 3 bases and J by 1 base, with 5 bases of the junction left unmatched. The CDR3 spans 17 residues. The CDR3 coding sequence is TGTGCCAGCTCACCGAACCTAGCGGGAGAGAACACCGGGGAGCTGTTTTTT. It translates to CASSPNLAGENTGELFF. The full variable domain, rest sourced from reference TRBV18 and TRBJ2-2, is NAGVMQNPRHLVRRRGQEARLRCSPMKGHSHVYWYRQLPEEGLKFMVYLQKENIIDESGMPKERFSAEFPKEGPSILRIQQVVRGDSAAYFCASSPNLAGENTGELFFGEGSRLTVL.

The sample holds many counts of this clonotype. The rearrangement links TRBV4-2 to TRBJ2-2; D remains ambiguous. CDR1 LGHNA and CDR2 YNFKEQ come from the germline V gene. Trimming pared 0 bases from V and 2 bases from J, leaving 10 bases between. This CDR3 has 16 amino acids. CDR3 in DNA: TGTGCCAGCAGCCAAGAGGCAGGACCTAACACCGGGGAGCTGTTTTTT. Translation gives CASSQEAGPNTGELFF.

The gene calls are TRBV3-1 and TRBJ2-6; D not certain. The CDR3 is made up of 19 amino acids. With 8 bases removed from V and 0 bases from J, the gap between germline ends came to 23 bases. Germline-derived CDR1 and CDR2 are LGHDT and YNNKEL (reference sequence). The CDR3 DNA is TGTGCCAGCTGCATCGGACGTCAAATGTTCCCCTCTGGGGCCAACGTCCTGACTTTC. Its protein is CASCIGRQMFPSGANVLTF.

The gene calls are TRBV4-1 and TRBJ2-5; TRBD2 aligns across 8 bases. Germline V gene lookup returns CDR1 MGHRA and CDR2 YSYEKL. V lost 0 bases, J lost 9 bases, and 9 bases stayed unmatched. This CDR3 comprises 15 residues. The CDR3 coding sequence is TGCGCCAGCAGCCAAGATCGAGGAGCGGGAGCCGCCCAGTACTTC. It specifies CASSQDRGAGAAQYF.

The CDR3, as DNA: TGTGCCAGCAGTACCGGGACAACTAATCAGCCCCAGCATTTT. It translates to CASSTGTTNQPQHF. The chain recombines TRBV12-3 or TRBV12-4 with TRBJ1-5, with D maybe TRBD1 (6 bases). The CDR3 totals 14 residues. V lost 5 bases and J lost 4, with 12 bases in between.

The rearrangement links TRBV20-1 to TRBJ2-5, with 9 positions matching TRBD1. Germline V gene lookup returns CDR1 DFQATT and CDR2 SNEGSKA (reference sequence). The CDR3 has 14 amino acids. V shed 1 base, J shed 5 bases, and the junction held 5 bases outside the gene matches. The CDR3: CSARGGTGWETQYF. The DNA for the CDR3 is TGCAGTGCTAGAGGGGGGACAGGGTGGGAGACCCAGTACTTC.

This clonotype was recorded a few times. The J gene is TRBJ1-2, the V gene TRBV6-2 or TRBV6-3; D is uncertain. The V gene lost 2 bases and the J gene lost 7 bases, with 11 bases spanning the gap. This CDR3 is 13 amino acids long. The germline CDR1 and CDR2 sequences are MNHEY and SVGEGT. CDR3 in DNA: TGTGCCAGCAGTTACGATAACCTCTCTGGCTACACCTTC. This sequence encodes CASSYDNLSGYTF.

The V call is TRBV20-1, the J call TRBJ2-7, with D maybe TRBD2 (5 bases). The CDR3 length is 12 residues. The germline V and J ends were trimmed by 5 bases and 3 bases, with 11 bases remaining between them. Germline lookup yields CDR1 DFQATT and CDR2 SNEGSKA (reference sequence). CDR3 residues: CSAPGNNYEQYF. CDR3 sequence (DNA): TGCAGTGCTCCCGGGAACAACTACGAGCAGTACTTC.

In this sample, this clonotype turned up a few times. V gene TRBV6-5 combines with J gene TRBJ2-5; 7 nucleotides line up with TRBD2. Germline CDR1 and CDR2: MNHEY and SVGAGI. The CDR3 contains 18 residues. J was trimmed by 4 bases and V by 0 bases; bases with no gene match: 14. CDR3 coding DNA: TGTGCCAGCAGTTACTCCCCCGGAGGCGGGGGAATAGGAGAGACCCAGTACTTC. The encoded protein is CASSYSPGGGGIGETQYF.

This clonotype has a count of ten or more. V usage is TRBV12-3 or TRBV12-4 and J usage is TRBJ2-5; D gene unclear. This CDR3 has 13 amino acids. V lost 6 bases and J 2 bases, leaving 10 bases between the germline ends. DNA for the CDR3: TGTGCCAGCAGCCTGACTCTACAAGAGACCCAGTACTTC. The encoded protein is CASSLTLQETQYF.

This clonotype was seen at least ten times. The V call is TRBV7-3, the J call TRBJ2-1; TRBD2 agrees at 7 bases. The CDR3 runs 16 residues. The germline V gene encodes CDR1 SGHTA and CDR2 FQGTGA. The ends lost 2 bases at V and 2 bases at J; junction bases unmatched: 6. The CDR3 DNA follows: TGTGCCAGCAGCTTATCGGGCGGGAGTACCTACAATGAGCAGTTCTTC. This codes for CASSLSGGSTYNEQFF.

At least ten counts were recorded for this clonotype. The chain has TRBV10-2 and TRBJ1-4; the D is unclear. Trimming shortened V by 2 bases and J by 0 bases, and 19 bases separated the two germline ends. The CDR3 is made up of 19 amino acids. Germline-derived CDR1 and CDR2 are WSHSY and SAAADI. This CDR3 reads CASSEAAGFGIATNEKLFF. The CDR3 DNA follows: TGCGCCAGCAGTGAGGCCGCTGGGTTCGGGATTGCAACTAATGAAAAACTGTTTTTT.

This clonotype appeared a few times. The chain has TRBV10-3 and TRBJ2-1; 9 bases match TRBD2. The CDR3 runs to 14 residues. Per germline, CDR1 ENHRY and CDR2 SYGVKD. The J segment lost 9 bases and the V segment lost 10 bases, leaving 13 bases of the junction unmatched. This CDR3 is CATRPPAGGAEQFF. The CDR3, as DNA: TGTGCCACGAGGCCCCCTGCGGGAGGGGCTGAGCAGTTCTTC.

In this sample, this clonotype turned up a few times. The V gene is TRBV12-3 or TRBV12-4, the J gene TRBJ1-2; 12 nucleotides match TRBD1. This CDR3 is built from 15 residues. Germline trimming cut 5 bases from V and 5 bases from J; bases unmatched to any gene: 6. The CDR3 sequence is CASSRDRGPPYGYTF. For the CDR3, the DNA is TGTGCCAGCAGTCGGGACAGGGGGCCGCCTTATGGCTACACCTTC.

This clonotype has more than one count but fewer than ten. V and J are TRBV9 and TRBJ2-7, with a weak D call TRBD2 (5 bases). CDR1 is SGDLS, CDR2 YYNGEE, per germline. The CDR3 length is 16 residues. V lost 4 bases and J lost 0, with 17 bases in between. The CDR3 loop is CASSLPDWYHSYEQYF. CDR3 in DNA: TGTGCCAGCAGCCTCCCGGACTGGTACCACTCCTACGAGCAGTACTTC.

This clonotype occurred many times. This chain uses TRBV12-3 or TRBV12-4 with TRBJ2-7; D gene ambiguous. Trimming pared 1 base from V and 0 bases from J, leaving 4 bases between. This CDR3 is 13 amino acids long. Here the CDR3 reads CASSLDYSYEQYF. The CDR3 nucleotides are TGTGCCAGCAGTTTAGACTACTCCTACGAGCAGTACTTC.

The sample holds many counts of this clonotype. V and J are TRBV20-1 and TRBJ2-3; the match to TRBD2 covers 7 bases. The germline gives CDR1 DFQATT, CDR2 SNEGSKA (reference sequence). The CDR3 loop spans 14 amino acids. V shed 2 bases and J 2 bases; nucleotides not matched to a gene: 4. CDR3 in amino acids: CSARPGTNTDTQYF. CDR3 sequence (DNA): TGCAGTGCTAGACCCGGGACTAACACAGATACGCAGTATTTT.

This clonotype was picked up a small number of times. The chain employs TRBV20-1 and TRBJ2-7, with D possibly TRBD2 on 6 matching bases. The CDR3 is made up of 16 amino acids. Trimming cost V 3 bases and J 1 base, with 19 bases left between them. The germline gives CDR1 DFQATT, CDR2 SNEGSKA (reference sequence). CDR3 sequence reads: CSARGSAGGLSYEQYF. CDR3 DNA: TGCAGTGCTAGGGGGTCGGCAGGAGGACTATCCTACGAGCAGTACTTC.

This clonotype was seen only a few times. The chain uses TRBV5-4 and TRBJ1-4, with no clear D. The germline gives CDR1 SGHNT, CDR2 YYREEE (reference sequence). The CDR3 extends over 14 amino acids. With 2 bases removed from V and 7 bases from J, the gap between germline ends came to 12 bases. CDR3 DNA sequence: TGTGCCAGCAGCTTCTGGGCCGGCGGTGAAAAACTGTTTTTT. Protein: CASSFWAGGEKLFF.

This clonotype was counted only a few times. J is TRBJ2-7 and V is TRBV10-3; 7 bases line up with TRBD1. With V trimmed by 5 bases and J by 4 bases, 2 bases remained unmatched. Germline-derived CDR1 and CDR2 are ENHRY and SYGVKD. The CDR3 spans 12 residues. CDR3 amino acids: CAISQDRYEQYV. CDR3 in DNA: TGTGCCATCAGTCAGGACAGGTACGAGCAGTACGTC.

This clonotype was observed many times. The rearrangement joins TRBV7-8 to TRBJ2-1; D is unresolved. This CDR3 comprises 11 residues. Trimming pared 1 base from V and 15 bases from J, leaving 10 bases between. Germline CDR1 SGHVS, CDR2 FQNEAQ. The CDR3 coding sequence is TGTGCCAGCAGCTTAGAGACTCTTCCGTTCTTC. Translating it yields CASSLETLPFF. Combining the CDR3 with reference TRBV7-8 and TRBJ2-1 gives the whole variable domain GAGVSQSPRYKVAKRGQDVALRCDPISGHVSLFWYQQALGQGPEFLTYFQNEAQLDKSGLPSDRFFAERPEGSVSTLKIQRTQQEDSAVYLCASSLETLPFFGPGTRLTVL.

The chain uses TRBV12-3 or TRBV12-4 and TRBJ1-3, with D possibly matching TRBD1 (5 bases). V was clipped by 3 bases and J by 0 bases, with 12 bases between them. This CDR3 region has 16 residues. The CDR3 sequence: CASSFRLGTSGNTIYF. CDR3 coding DNA: TGTGCCAGCAGTTTTCGGTTAGGGACCTCTGGAAACACCATATATTTT.

This chain links TRBV12-3 or TRBV12-4 with TRBJ2-2; D assignment may be TRBD1 or TRBD2 (6 bases each). The CDR3 has 18 residues. V gave up 4 bases and J gave up 2 bases, with 20 bases separating them. The chain's CDR3 is CASSWGAIGLLNTGELFF. DNA of the CDR3: TGTGCCAGCAGTTGGGGGGCTATCGGACTATTAAACACCGGGGAGCTGTTTTTT.

The V call is TRBV10-3, the J call TRBJ2-3; D possibly corresponds to TRBD2 (6 bases). Germline V CDR1 and CDR2: ENHRY, SYGVKD. V shed 2 bases and J shed 11 bases, with 11 bases lying between them. CDR3 length equals 12 residues. The DNA of the CDR3 is TGTGCCATCAGTGAGCCGGTGCGGGAGCAGTATTTT. Protein sequence: CAISEPVREQYF.

This chain connects TRBV7-3 to TRBJ2-1; 10 nucleotides line up with TRBD2. J was trimmed by 8 bases and V by 5 bases; bases with no gene match: 12. Germline-derived CDR1 and CDR2 are SGHTA and FQGTGA. The CDR3 loop spans 16 amino acids. CDR3 DNA: TGTGCCAGCAGCCCCAGCCTAGCGGGAGATATGGATGAGCAGTTCTTC. As protein: CASSPSLAGDMDEQFF.

The sample holds many counts of this clonotype. V gene TRBV11-2 combines with J gene TRBJ2-7; 12 bases agree with TRBD2. V shed 5 bases and J 3 bases; nucleotides not matched to a gene: 8. CDR1 SGHAT and CDR2 FQNNGV come from the germline V gene. This CDR3 has 16 residues. This CDR3 is CASSPDMTSGSYEQYF. The CDR3 nucleotides are TGTGCCAGCAGCCCGGACATGACTAGCGGGAGCTACGAGCAGTACTTC.